The 8 T cell receptor beta chains below come from one sample, sequenced in a study of T cell changes during pregnancy in multiple sclerosis. Repertoires were generated with immunoSEQ multiplex PCR, while TCRdb's copy carries only in-frame clones and drops some. This sample has 60,000 to 80,000 clones, with 80% to 90% found just once. The source material was peripheral blood, sampled before pregnancy. All receptors derive from a female donor with multiple sclerosis, enrolled in a pregnancy study.

The gene calls are TRBV5-1 and TRBJ2-5, with D tentatively TRBD2 (6 bases). The CDR3 has 13 residues. V lost 4 bases, J lost 5 bases, and 12 bases lay in between. Looked up from germline, CDR1 is SGHRS and CDR2 is YFSETQ. CDR3 region: CASSQGGQETQYF. DNA for the CDR3: TGCGCCAGCAGCCAAGGAGGGCAGGAGACCCAGTACTTC.

This chain joins TRBV10-2 and TRBJ1-5; 7 bases map to TRBD1. Germline CDR1 reads WSHSY; CDR2 reads SAAADI. The length of the CDR3 is 15 residues. V gave up 2 bases and J gave up 7 bases; unmatched junction bases: 8. CDR3 residues: CASSEAGQAVQPQHF. In DNA, the CDR3 is TGCGCCAGCAGTGAGGCCGGACAGGCCGTCCAGCCCCAGCATTTT.

The chain has TRBV5-6 and TRBJ2-1, with a weak D call TRBD1 (6 bases). Trimming shortened V by 1 base and J by 7 bases, and 21 bases separated the two germline ends. The germline V gene has CDR1 SGHDT and CDR2 YYEEEE. This CDR3 has 17 residues. CDR3 amino acids: CASSLPPWTARRNEQFF. In DNA form, the CDR3 reads TGTGCCAGCAGCTTGCCTCCTTGGACAGCCAGGAGGAATGAGCAGTTCTTC.

The rearrangement joins TRBV7-3 to TRBJ1-1; tentative D call: TRBD1 (5 bases). From germline, CDR1 is SGHTA and CDR2 FQGTGA. This CDR3 contains 14 residues. Trimming stripped 5 bases from V and 5 bases from J, with 15 bases between. For the CDR3, the DNA is TGTGCCAGCAGCCTAGTACCAGGGCAGACTGAAGCTTTCTTT. Translating gives CASSLVPGQTEAFF. The full variable domain, in which reference TRBV7-3 and TRBJ1-1 provide the parts outside the CDR3, is GAGVSQTPSNKVTEKGKYVELRCDPISGHTALYWYRQSLGQGPEFLIYFQGTGAADDSGLPNDRFFAVRPEGSVSTLKIQRTERGDSAVYLCASSLVPGQTEAFFGQGTRLTVV.

The chain employs TRBV30 and TRBJ2-5, with a tentative D call TRBD2 (6 bases). Germline lookup yields CDR1 GTSNPN and CDR2 SVGIG (reference sequence). CDR3 length: 15 amino acids. Trimming removed 0 bases at V and 5 bases at J, with 16 bases between. In DNA form, the CDR3 reads TGTGCCTGGAGTGTCGGCGGGAAGGATCTGGAGACCCAGTACTTC. It translates to CAWSVGGKDLETQYF.

The J gene is TRBJ2-3, the V gene TRBV6-6; TRBD1 agrees at 8 bases. V was clipped by 2 bases and J by 3 bases; unmatched bases: 4. This CDR3 has 15 residues. Per the germline V gene, CDR1 is MNHNY and CDR2 is SVGAGI (reference sequence). The CDR3 bases are TGTGCCAGCAGTTACGGACAGGGAAGGACAGATACGCAGTATTTT. Protein product: CASSYGQGRTDTQYF.

This chain joins TRBV5-8 and TRBJ1-4; no firm D call. V shed 4 bases and J shed 3 bases, with 22 bases lying between them. Germline CDR1 SGHTS, CDR2 YDEGEE. The CDR3 sequence is 18 residues long. CDR3 nucleotides: TGTGCCAGCAGCCTTGTTAAAATACCGGGAGCAGCTAATGAAAAACTGTTTTTT. Encoded protein: CASSLVKIPGAANEKLFF.

The chain employs TRBV7-8 and TRBJ2-1; TRBD2 matches at 8 bases. Germline V lookup: CDR1 SGHVS, CDR2 FQNEAQ. Germline trimming cut 3 bases from V and 8 bases from J; bases unmatched to any gene: 9. This CDR3 comprises 15 residues. The CDR3 protein is CASSFPSGSAYEQFF. CDR3 DNA sequence: TGTGCCAGCAGCTTTCCCAGCGGGAGTGCATATGAGCAGTTCTTC.